This T cell receptor (beta chain) was retrieved from a study of T cells in Graves' hyperthyroidism and ophthalmopathy. Each diagnosis was grounded in clinical symptoms, serum thyroxine and TRAb, thyroid ultrasound, and orbital computed tomography. Amplification yielded TCR beta CDR3 regions, with RNA transcripts as the source. The TCR CDR3 was amplified in a first-round RT-PCR using the HTBI primer set. Using its own MiXCR run on the multiplex PCR reads, TCRdb lists one record per CDR3 protein. The sample holds a few hundred thousand distinct CDR3 sequences, over 20% seen once. The V segment lost 0 bases and the J segment 5 bases; nucleotides outside the gene matches: 16. Per germline, CDR1 DFQATT and CDR2 SNEGSKA (reference sequence). The CDR3 runs to 18 residues. In this sample, this clonotype turned up a few times.

Material for sequencing was blood. This chain uses TRBV20-1 with TRBJ2-3, with 8 bases lining up with TRBD2. The sequence derives from a woman in her forties or fifties with Graves' hyperthyroidism. This CDR3 reads CSARDLSGRVLAGDTQYF. The CDR3 DNA reads as TGCAGTGCTAGAGATTTGAGCGGGAGAGTCTTGGCTGGAGATACGCAGTATTTT.